The source of this T cell receptor (beta chain) is a study of beta chain features in type 1 diabetes. Per the germline V gene, CDR1 is SGHVS and CDR2 is FQNEAQ. CDR3 length equals 15 residues. Trimming took 4 bases from V and 5 from J; bases not matched to a gene: 5. The investigators reverse transcribed all of the isolated RNA, so they sequenced expressed TCRB transcripts. An average of approximately 4 million reads was obtained for naive, central memory and regulatory T cell samples. TCRdb keeps only in-frame clones here, not all; method: immunoSEQ multiplex PCR. The data contain some 180,000 clones, about 13% of them singletons.

This chain uses TRBV7-8 with TRBJ2-5, with TRBD2 matching over 12 bases. The source material was central memory CD4+ T cells from blood. This TCR was recovered from a woman between 18 and 29 years old in good health. CDR3 protein: CASSSRLAGAETQYF. As DNA, the CDR3 is TGTGCCAGCAGCTCCCGACTAGCGGGAGCGGAGACCCAGTACTTC.